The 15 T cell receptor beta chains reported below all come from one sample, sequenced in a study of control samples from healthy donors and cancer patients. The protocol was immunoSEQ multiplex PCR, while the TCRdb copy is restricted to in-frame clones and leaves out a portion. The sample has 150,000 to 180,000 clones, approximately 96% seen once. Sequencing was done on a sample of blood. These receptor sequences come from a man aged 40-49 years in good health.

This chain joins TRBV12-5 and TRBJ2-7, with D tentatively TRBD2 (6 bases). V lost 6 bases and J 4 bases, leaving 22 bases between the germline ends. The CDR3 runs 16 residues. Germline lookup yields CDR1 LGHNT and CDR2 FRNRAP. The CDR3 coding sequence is TGTGCTAGTGGCAAGACCCTCGGGGGTTTGACATACGAGCAGTACTTC. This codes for CASGKTLGGLTYEQYF.

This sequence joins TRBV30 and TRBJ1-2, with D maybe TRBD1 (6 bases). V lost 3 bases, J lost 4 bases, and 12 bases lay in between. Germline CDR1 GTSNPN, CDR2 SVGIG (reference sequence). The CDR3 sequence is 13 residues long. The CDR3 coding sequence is TGTGCCTGGAGCACAGGGTTGAGCTATGGCTACACCTTC. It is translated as CAWSTGLSYGYTF.

CDR3 sequence: CASSAGQSGANVLTF. The CDR3 DNA follows: TGTGCCAGCAGCGCTGGACAGTCTGGGGCCAACGTCCTGACTTTC. The V gene is TRBV6-5, the J gene TRBJ2-6, with a possible D match to TRBD1 (6 bases). V gave up 6 bases and J gave up 1 base, with 10 bases separating them. Germline V gene data show CDR1 as MNHEY and CDR2 as SVGAGI. CDR3 size: 15 residues.

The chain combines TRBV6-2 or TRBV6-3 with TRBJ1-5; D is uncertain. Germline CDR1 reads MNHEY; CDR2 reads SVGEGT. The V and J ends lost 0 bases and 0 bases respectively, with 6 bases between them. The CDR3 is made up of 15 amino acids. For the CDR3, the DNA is TGTGCCAGCAGTTACTCTTCCGATAGCAATCAGCCCCAGCATTTT. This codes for CASSYSSDSNQPQHF.

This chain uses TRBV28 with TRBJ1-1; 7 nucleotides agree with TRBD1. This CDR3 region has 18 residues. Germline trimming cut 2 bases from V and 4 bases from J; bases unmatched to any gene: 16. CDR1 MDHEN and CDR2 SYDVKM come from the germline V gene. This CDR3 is CASSLGGGRGRRATEAFF. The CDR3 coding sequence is TGTGCCAGCAGTTTAGGTGGGGGGAGGGGGCGCCGGGCCACTGAAGCTTTCTTT.

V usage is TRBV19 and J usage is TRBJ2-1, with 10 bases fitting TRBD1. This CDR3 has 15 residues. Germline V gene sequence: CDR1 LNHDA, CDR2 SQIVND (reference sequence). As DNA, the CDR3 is TGTGCTAGCGGATCCGGGACAGGGGCTTTCGATGAGCAGTTCTTC. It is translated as CASGSGTGAFDEQFF.

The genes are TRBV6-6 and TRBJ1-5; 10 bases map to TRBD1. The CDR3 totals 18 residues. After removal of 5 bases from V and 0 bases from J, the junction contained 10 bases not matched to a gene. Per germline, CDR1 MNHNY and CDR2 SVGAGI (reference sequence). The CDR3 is CASSRGQGEWNSNQPQHF. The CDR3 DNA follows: TGTGCCAGCAGTCGTGGACAGGGGGAGTGGAATAGCAATCAGCCCCAGCATTTT.

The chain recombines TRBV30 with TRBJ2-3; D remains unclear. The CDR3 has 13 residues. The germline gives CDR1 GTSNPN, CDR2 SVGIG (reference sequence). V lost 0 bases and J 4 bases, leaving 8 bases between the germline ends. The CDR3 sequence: CAWSVGWADTQYF. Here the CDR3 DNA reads TGTGCCTGGAGTGTAGGGTGGGCAGATACGCAGTATTTT. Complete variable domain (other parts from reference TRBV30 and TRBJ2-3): SQTIHQWPATLVQPVGSPLSLECTVEGTSNPNLYWYRQAAGRGLQLLFYSVGIGQISSEVPQNLSASRPQDRQFILSSKKLLLSDSGFYLCAWSVGWADTQYFGPGTRLTVL.

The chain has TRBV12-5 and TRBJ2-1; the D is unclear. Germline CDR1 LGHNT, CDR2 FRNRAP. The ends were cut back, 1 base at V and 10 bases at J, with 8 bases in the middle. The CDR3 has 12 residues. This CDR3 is CASGLAPGEQFF. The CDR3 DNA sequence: TGTGCTAGTGGTTTGGCACCTGGGGAGCAGTTCTTC. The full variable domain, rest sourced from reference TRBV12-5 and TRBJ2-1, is DARVTQTPRHKVTEMGQEVTMRCQPILGHNTVFWYRQTMMQGLELLAYFRNRAPLDDSGMPKDRFSAEMPDATLATLKIQPSEPRDSAVYFCASGLAPGEQFFGPGTRLTVL.

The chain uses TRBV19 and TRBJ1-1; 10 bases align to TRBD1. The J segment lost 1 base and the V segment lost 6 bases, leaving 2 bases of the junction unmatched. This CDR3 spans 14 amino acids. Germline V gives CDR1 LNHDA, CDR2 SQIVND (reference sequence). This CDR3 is CASRTGGQNTEAFF. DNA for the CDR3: TGTGCCAGTAGGACAGGGGGCCAGAACACTGAAGCTTTCTTT. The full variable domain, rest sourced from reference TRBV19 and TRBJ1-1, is DGGITQSPKYLFRKEGQNVTLSCEQNLNHDAMYWYRQDPGQGLRLIYYSQIVNDFQKGDIAEGYSVSREKKESFPLTVTSAQKNPTAFYLCASRTGGQNTEAFFGQGTRLTVV.

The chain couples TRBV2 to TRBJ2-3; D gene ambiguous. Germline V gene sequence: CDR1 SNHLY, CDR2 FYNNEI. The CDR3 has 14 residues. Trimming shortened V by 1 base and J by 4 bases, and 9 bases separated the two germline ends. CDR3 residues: CASSEEHGPDTQYF. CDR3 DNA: TGTGCCAGCAGTGAAGAGCACGGTCCAGATACGCAGTATTTT. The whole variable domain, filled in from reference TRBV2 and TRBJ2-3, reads EPEVTQTPSHQVTQMGQEVILRCVPISNHLYFYWYRQILGQKVEFLVSFYNNEISEKSEIFDDQFSVERPDGSNFTLKIRSTKLEDSAMYFCASSEEHGPDTQYFGPGTRLTVL.

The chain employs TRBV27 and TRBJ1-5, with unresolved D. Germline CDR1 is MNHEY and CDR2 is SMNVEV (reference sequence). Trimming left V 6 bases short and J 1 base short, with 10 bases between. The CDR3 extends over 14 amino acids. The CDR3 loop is CASRPLNSNQPQHF. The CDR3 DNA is TGTGCCAGCAGACCTTTGAACAGCAATCAGCCCCAGCATTTT.

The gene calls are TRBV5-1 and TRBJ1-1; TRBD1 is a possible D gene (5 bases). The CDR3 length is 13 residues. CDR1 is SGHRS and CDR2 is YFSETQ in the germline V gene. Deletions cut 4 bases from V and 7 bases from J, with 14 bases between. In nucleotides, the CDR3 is TGCGCCAGCAGCCCCAAACAGGACGGTGAAGCTTTCTTT. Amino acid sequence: CASSPKQDGEAFF.

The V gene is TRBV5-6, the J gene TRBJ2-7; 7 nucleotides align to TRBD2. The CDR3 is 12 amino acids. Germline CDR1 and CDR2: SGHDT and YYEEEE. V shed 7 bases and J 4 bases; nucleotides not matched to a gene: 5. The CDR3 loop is CASALGGYEQYF. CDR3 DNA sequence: TGTGCCAGCGCCCTGGGAGGGTACGAGCAGTACTTC.

The CDR3 nucleotides read TGTGCCAGCAGTGAAGCGTACCGCATCTACGAGCAGTACTTC. Its protein product is CASSEAYRIYEQYF. The rearrangement joins TRBV2 to TRBJ2-7; no firm D call. Trimming took off 0 bases at V and 3 bases at J, with 9 bases between the two ends. CDR3 size: 14 residues. Germline V gives CDR1 SNHLY, CDR2 FYNNEI.